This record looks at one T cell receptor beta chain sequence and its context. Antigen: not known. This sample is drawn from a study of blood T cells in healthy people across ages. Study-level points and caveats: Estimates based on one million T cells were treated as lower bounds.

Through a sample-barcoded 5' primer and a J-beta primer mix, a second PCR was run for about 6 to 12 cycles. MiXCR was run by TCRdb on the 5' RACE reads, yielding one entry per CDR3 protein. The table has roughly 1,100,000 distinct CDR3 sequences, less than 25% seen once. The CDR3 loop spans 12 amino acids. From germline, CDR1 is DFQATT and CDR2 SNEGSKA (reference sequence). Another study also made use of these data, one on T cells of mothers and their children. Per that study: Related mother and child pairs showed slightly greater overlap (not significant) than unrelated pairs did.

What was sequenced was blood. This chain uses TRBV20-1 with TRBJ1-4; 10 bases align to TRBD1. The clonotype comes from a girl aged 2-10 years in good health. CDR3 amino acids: CGLDRGAKKLFF. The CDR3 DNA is TGCGGCCTGGACAGGGGGGCTAAAAAACTGTTTTTT.